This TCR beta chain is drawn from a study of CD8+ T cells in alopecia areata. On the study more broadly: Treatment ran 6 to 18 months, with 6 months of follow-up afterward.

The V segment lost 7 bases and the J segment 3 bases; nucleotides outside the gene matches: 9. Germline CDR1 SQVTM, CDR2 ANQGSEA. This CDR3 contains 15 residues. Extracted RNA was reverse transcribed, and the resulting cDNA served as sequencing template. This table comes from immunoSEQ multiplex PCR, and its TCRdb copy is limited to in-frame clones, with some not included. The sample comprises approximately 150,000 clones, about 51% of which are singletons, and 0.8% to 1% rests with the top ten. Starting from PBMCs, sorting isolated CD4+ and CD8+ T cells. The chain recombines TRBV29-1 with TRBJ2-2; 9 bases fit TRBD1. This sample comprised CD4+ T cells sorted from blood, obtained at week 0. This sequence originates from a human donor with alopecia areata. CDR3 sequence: CSAARDRVDTGELFF. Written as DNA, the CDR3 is TGCAGCGCTGCCCGGGACAGGGTGGACACCGGGGAGCTGTTTTTT.